Presented here are 24 T cell receptor beta chains from one specimen sequenced in a study of a mutant IDH1 vaccine in newly diagnosed glioma. The assay was immunoSEQ multiplex PCR, and TCRdb's table has in-frame clones only and misses some. The data hold under 70,000 clones, with approximately 81% observed a single time. Antigens for these TCRs are unknown. Time point here: week 5, during vaccination. Every single dose of the vaccine, 300 ug of mutant IDH1 20-mer peptide, came with topical imiquimod. Sequenced material: PBMCs, taken from a glioma patient whose treatment included an IDH1 peptide vaccine. All receptors derive from a man aged 30-40 years with glioma.

Only a few counts were recorded for this clone. This sequence joins TRBV19 and TRBJ1-1; a possible D gene is TRBD1 (6 bases). Germline-derived CDR1 and CDR2 are LNHDA and SQIVND (reference sequence). The CDR3 spans 14 residues. Trimming shortened V by 8 bases and J by 7 bases, and 20 bases separated the two germline ends. CDR3 protein: CASSIGGLGSEAFF. DNA for the CDR3: TGTGCCAGTTCAATCGGGGGCTTGGGGAGTGAAGCTTTCTTT.

The J gene is TRBJ2-2, the V gene TRBV5-1, with TRBD2 matching 14 bases. Germline lookup yields CDR1 SGHRS and CDR2 YFSETQ. V was clipped by 3 bases and J by 2 bases; unmatched bases: 3. The CDR3 is 17 amino acids. This chain's CDR3 is CASSWGLAGDNTGELFF. The CDR3, as DNA: TGCGCCAGCAGCTGGGGACTAGCGGGGGACAACACCGGGGAGCTGTTTTTT.

This chain links TRBV29-1 with TRBJ1-2; D is uncertain. Trimming removed 1 base at V and 8 bases at J, with 14 bases between. The CDR3 has 13 residues. CDR1 SQVTM and CDR2 ANQGSEA come from the germline V gene. The CDR3 reads CSVEVPSSLGYTF. For the CDR3, the DNA is TGCAGCGTTGAAGTCCCATCTTCTCTAGGCTACACCTTC. Based on the CDR3 plus reference TRBV29-1 and TRBJ1-2, the full variable domain is SAVISQKPSRDICQRGTSLTIQCQVDSQVTMMFWYRQQPGQSLTLIATANQGSEATYESGFVIDKFPISRPNLTFSTLTVSNMSPEDSSIYLCSVEVPSSLGYTFGSGTRLTVV.

The CDR3 nucleotides read TGTGCCAGCAGCTACCGGGACTCCAGGGATACGCAGTATTTT. It specifies CASSYRDSRDTQYF. The chain recombines TRBV7-9 with TRBJ2-3, with D possibly TRBD2 on 6 matching bases. The CDR3 covers 14 residues. Germline CDR1 reads SEHNR; CDR2 reads FQNEAQ (reference sequence). The ends were cut back, 4 bases at V and 6 bases at J, with 14 bases in the middle.

The chain joins TRBV6-5 to TRBJ2-5; D tentatively fits TRBD1 or TRBD2 (5 bases each). Germline V gene lookup returns CDR1 MNHEY and CDR2 SVGAGI. Trimming pared 0 bases from V and 4 bases from J, leaving 9 bases between. This CDR3 is built from 14 residues. The DNA for the CDR3 is TGTGCCAGCAGTTACTCAGCAGGGACAGAGACCCAGTACTTC. Translation: CASSYSAGTETQYF.

The chain links TRBV7-9 to TRBJ2-7; TRBD1 agrees at 10 bases. Trimming cost V 2 bases and J 1 base; bases outside gene matches: 8. The germline CDR1 and CDR2 sequences are SEHNR and FQNEAQ (reference sequence). The CDR3 covers 17 residues. DNA of the CDR3: TGTGCCAGCAGCTTAACGGGGGGACAGGGGTCGTCCTACGAGCAGTACTTC. It codes for CASSLTGGQGSSYEQYF.

This clone showed up just a few times. The chain has TRBV9 and TRBJ2-4; TRBD2 matches 16 bases. The length of the CDR3 is 17 residues. CDR1 is SGDLS and CDR2 is YYNGEE in the germline V gene. After removal of 3 bases from V and 8 bases from J, the junction contained 8 bases not matched to a gene. CDR3 nucleotide sequence: TGTGCCAGCAGCGAGGGACTAGCGGGGGGGCCGGGGGACATTCAGTACTTC. This translates into CASSEGLAGGPGDIQYF.

V and J are TRBV11-2 and TRBJ1-5; 8 bases agree with TRBD1. CDR1 is SGHAT, CDR2 FQNNGV, per germline. With 4 bases clipped from V and 5 bases from J, the junction kept 4 bases outside the gene matches. The CDR3 spans 14 residues. For the CDR3, the DNA is TGTGCCAGCAGCTCACAGGGGGTTTATCAGCCCCAGCATTTT. Translated: CASSSQGVYQPQHF.

The J gene is TRBJ2-5, the V gene TRBV5-1; 8 nucleotides match TRBD1. J gave up 4 bases and V 6 bases, and 5 bases lay outside the gene matches. This CDR3 spans 13 amino acids. CDR1 and CDR2 (germline): SGHRS, YFSETQ. CDR3 protein: CASTPDRGETQYF. The CDR3 region has the DNA TGCGCCAGCACCCCTGACAGGGGAGAGACCCAGTACTTC.

This clone was seen a few times. The genes are TRBV18 and TRBJ1-4; the D gene is possibly TRBD1 (5 bases). This CDR3 is 14 amino acids long. The germline CDR1 and CDR2 sequences are KGHSH and LQKENI. With 5 bases removed from V and 6 bases from J, the gap between germline ends came to 13 bases. The CDR3 here is CASSNNLGDEKLFF. The CDR3 nucleotides are TGTGCCAGCTCAAATAACCTAGGGGATGAAAAACTGTTTTTT. Full variable domain (outside the CDR3, taken from reference TRBV18 and TRBJ1-4): NAGVMQNPRHLVRRRGQEARLRCSPMKGHSHVYWYRQLPEEGLKFMVYLQKENIIDESGMPKERFSAEFPKEGPSILRIQQVVRGDSAAYFCASSNNLGDEKLFFGSGTQLSVL.

This clone was seen a handful of times. The chain joins TRBV11-2 to TRBJ1-1; unclear D gene. This CDR3 is built from 15 residues. V was clipped by 0 bases and J by 4 bases, with 12 bases between them. Germline assignment: CDR1 SGHAT and CDR2 FQNNGV. CDR3 nucleotide sequence: TGTGCCAGCAGCTTAGATCGAAAGGGATTCACTGAAGCTTTCTTT. It translates to CASSLDRKGFTEAFF. Complete variable domain (other parts from reference TRBV11-2 and TRBJ1-1): EAGVAQSPRYKIIEKRQSVAFWCNPISGHATLYWYQQILGQGPKLLIQFQNNGVVDDSQLPKDRFSAERLKGVDSTLKIQPAKLEDSAVYLCASSLDRKGFTEAFFGQGTRLTVV.

J is TRBJ2-2 and V is TRBV5-1, with D possibly matching TRBD1 (6 bases). V lost 5 bases to trimming and J lost 2 bases, with 16 bases between them. CDR3 length: 16 residues. Germline loops: CDR1 SGHRS, CDR2 YFSETQ. CDR3 bases: TGCGCCAGCAGATCTACCGGGACACTCAACACCGGGGAGCTGTTTTTT. It is translated as CASRSTGTLNTGELFF.

The chain couples TRBV28 to TRBJ2-7, with TRBD2 matching 7 bases. The CDR3 contains 15 residues. Germline CDR1 reads MDHEN; CDR2 reads SYDVKM. Germline trimming cut 8 bases from V and 7 bases from J; bases unmatched to any gene: 17. The CDR3 nucleotides are TGTGCCAGCCTAATTACGGGACTACCCTATGAGGAGCAGTACTTC. Its translation is CASLITGLPYEEQYF.

The chain links TRBV13 to TRBJ2-7, with a tentative D call TRBD1 (6 bases). The V end lost 5 bases, the J end lost 2 bases, and 16 bases lay between the germline ends. The germline V gene has CDR1 PRHDT and CDR2 FYEKMQ (reference sequence). The CDR3 totals 15 residues. CDR3 sequence (DNA): TGTGCCAGCAGCCTCAGAGACAGGTCCCCCTACGAGCAGTACTTC. Residues: CASSLRDRSPYEQYF.

The rearrangement uses TRBV11-3 and TRBJ2-3; D uncertain. The V end was cut by 3 bases, the J end by 2 bases, with 6 bases between. The CDR3 runs to 13 residues. CDR1 SGHNT and CDR2 YENEEA come from the germline V gene. CDR3 bases: TGTGCCAGCAGCTTTCTCCTCACAGATACGCAGTATTTT. Its translation is CASSFLLTDTQYF.

With respect to this clone: Compared with germline, one end of the junction differs, possibly owing to a read error. The chain is built from TRBV7-9 and TRBJ1-6; D is ambiguous. There are 16 residues in the CDR3. The germline gives CDR1 SEHNR, CDR2 FQNEAQ (reference sequence). CDR3 nucleotide sequence: TGTGTCAGCAGCCCCACCGTGAGCTCCTATAATTCACCCCTCCACTTT. Its translation is CVSSPTVSSYNSPLHF.

The gene calls are TRBV28 and TRBJ2-1; 11 bases agree with TRBD2. The CDR3 loop spans 16 amino acids. Losses at the gene ends were 7 bases for V and 10 bases for J; bases not matched to a gene: 15. CDR1 MDHEN and CDR2 SYDVKM come from the germline V gene. CDR3 sequence reads: CASKGSGTSGRAEQFF. The CDR3 coding sequence is TGTGCCAGCAAGGGATCTGGGACTAGCGGACGTGCGGAGCAGTTCTTC. Full variable domain (missing parts from reference TRBV28 and TRBJ2-1): DVKVTQSSRYLVKRTGEKVFLECVQDMDHENMFWYRQDPGLGLRLIYFSYDVKMKEKGDIPEGYSVSREKKERFSLILESASTNQTSMYLCASKGSGTSGRAEQFFGPGTRLTVL.

This clone was found a few times. The V and J genes are TRBV5-4 and TRBJ1-4; D might be TRBD1 (5 bases). Per germline, CDR1 SGHNT and CDR2 YYREEE (reference sequence). The CDR3 length is 13 residues. With 1 base removed from V and 8 bases from J, the gap between germline ends came to 9 bases. The DNA for the CDR3 is TGTGCCAGCAGCTTGACAGAGGGGGAAAAACTGTTTTTT. Encoded protein: CASSLTEGEKLFF.

The V gene is TRBV5-1, the J gene TRBJ2-5; D call uncertain. V gave up 0 bases and J gave up 4 bases, with 4 bases separating them. This CDR3 spans 12 amino acids. The germline CDR1 and CDR2 sequences are SGHRS and YFSETQ. Here the CDR3 reads CASSLVRETQYF. CDR3 nucleotide sequence: TGCGCCAGCAGCTTGGTGAGAGAGACCCAGTACTTC.

This clone was counted only a few times. V usage is TRBV9 and J usage is TRBJ1-4; no definite D call. V dropped 3 bases and J dropped 5 bases, with 14 bases sitting between them. The CDR3 is 15 amino acids. Germline assignment: CDR1 SGDLS and CDR2 YYNGEE. CDR3: CASSGQANRNEKLFF. CDR3 DNA: TGTGCCAGCAGCGGCCAGGCGAACCGGAATGAAAAACTGTTTTTT.

The chain has TRBV4-1 and TRBJ1-1; TRBD1 is a possible D gene (5 bases). The CDR3 spans 14 residues. The germline V gene encodes CDR1 MGHRA and CDR2 YSYEKL. V was trimmed by 4 bases and J by 0 bases, leaving 9 bases between them. Here the CDR3 reads CASSRRGLNTEAFF. The DNA for the CDR3 is TGCGCCAGCAGCCGTCGGGGGTTGAACACTGAAGCTTTCTTT.

The genes are TRBV19 and TRBJ2-7; D possibly matches TRBD1 or TRBD2 (5 bases each). V was clipped by 9 bases and J by 4 bases, with 22 bases between them. This CDR3 is 15 amino acids long. Looked up from germline, CDR1 is LNHDA and CDR2 is SQIVND (reference sequence). CDR3: CARLEPGPHFYEQYF. The CDR3 bases are TGTGCCAGACTAGAACCGGGACCCCATTTTTACGAGCAGTACTTC.

The chain joins TRBV11-2 to TRBJ1-5; 7 bases align to TRBD1. The V gene's germline CDR1 is SGHAT and CDR2 FQNNGV. V shed 1 base, J shed 5 bases, and the junction held 5 bases outside the gene matches. The CDR3 covers 15 residues. This chain's CDR3 is CASSLGGQTYQPQHF. In nucleotides, the CDR3 is TGTGCCAGCAGCTTAGGGGGACAGACGTATCAGCCCCAGCATTTT.

This clone was detected only a few times. The chain is built from TRBV2 and TRBJ1-5; D perhaps matches TRBD1 (6 bases). The CDR3 sequence is 14 residues long. Germline V gene sequence: CDR1 SNHLY, CDR2 FYNNEI. V lost 3 bases and J lost 0, with 6 bases in between. CDR3 protein: CASSDRGSNQPQHF. The CDR3 bases are TGTGCCAGCAGTGACAGGGGTAGCAATCAGCCCCAGCATTTT.